This T cell receptor (beta chain) was observed in a study of cytomegalovirus exposure and HLA in healthy donors. The wider study: About 200 million T cells yielded fewer than 120 million unique TCR beta sequences in earlier analysis. Inside one of the first data releases sat some 85 million unique TCRs taken from HLA-typed donors.

The CDR3 sequence is 11 residues long. CDR1 SQVTM and CDR2 ANQGSEA come from the germline V gene. Trimming cost V 4 bases and J 6 bases, with 6 bases left between them. General study points: A later analysis reportedly found fewer N-insertions in an Asian-associated ancestry cluster than the roughly 680-donor mean. 164 TCR beta chains were listed as cytomegalovirus-associated.

As to this clone: Its cognate antigen is unknown.

The PCR employed 60 Vbeta primers together with 13 Jbeta primers. Clones were read by immunoSEQ multiplex PCR, and TCRdb kept only the in-frame ones, dropping some. Of roughly 200,000 clones in the sample, around 84% were seen once. This receptor was obtained from a man aged 35-49 years in good health and CMV-seropositive. Material for sequencing was PBMCs. The chain is built from TRBV29-1 and TRBJ2-2; D gene unclear. The CDR3 is CSVGIPGELFF. As DNA, the CDR3 is TGCAGCGTTGGTATTCCCGGGGAGCTGTTTTTT.